This T cell receptor beta chain originates from a study of shared clonotypes between healthy human individuals. Study as a whole: CD4 naive and memory got three plates each, CD8 naive two, CD8 memory one.

As defined, naive CD8 cells were CD45RO-negative and positively selected for CCR7, with terminally differentiated effector memory CD45RA+ cells excluded. Data came from immunoSEQ multiplex PCR; TCRdb stores just in-frame clones and leaves some out. The profile covers 1.5 million to 2.5 million clones, with about 94% appearing a single time and approximately 1% taken by the ten largest. The V end lost 0 bases, the J end lost 1 base, and 14 bases lay between the germline ends. The CDR3 is 17 amino acids. Germline assignment: CDR1 PRHDT and CDR2 FYEKMQ (reference sequence). Notes on this clone: Antigen: not known.

Study-level findings and limits: Rarefaction revealed incomplete sorted-subset sequencing despite large depth. Unshared clonotypes carried lower generation probabilities than those common to all four donors.

This TCR derives from a man aged 18-30 years in good health. The chain has TRBV13 and TRBJ2-3; D might be TRBD1 (5 bases). The sequencing sample was made of naive CD8+ T cells sorted from blood. CDR3 DNA sequence: TGTGCCAGCAGCTTAGGGCGAACAGGCCCTCGCACAGATACGCAGTATTTT. Its translation is CASSLGRTGPRTDTQYF.